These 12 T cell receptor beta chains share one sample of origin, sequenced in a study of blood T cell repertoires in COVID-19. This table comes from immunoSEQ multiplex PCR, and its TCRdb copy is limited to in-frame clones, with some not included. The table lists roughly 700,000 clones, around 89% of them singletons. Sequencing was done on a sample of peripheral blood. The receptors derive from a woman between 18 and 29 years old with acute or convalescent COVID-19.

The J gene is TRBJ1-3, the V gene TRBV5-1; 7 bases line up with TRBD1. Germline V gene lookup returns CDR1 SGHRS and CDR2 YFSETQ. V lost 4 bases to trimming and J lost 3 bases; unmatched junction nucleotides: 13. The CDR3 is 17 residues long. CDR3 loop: CASSQGTIQGNGNTIYF. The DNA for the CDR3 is TGCGCCAGCAGCCAAGGAACGATACAGGGGAATGGAAACACCATATATTTT.

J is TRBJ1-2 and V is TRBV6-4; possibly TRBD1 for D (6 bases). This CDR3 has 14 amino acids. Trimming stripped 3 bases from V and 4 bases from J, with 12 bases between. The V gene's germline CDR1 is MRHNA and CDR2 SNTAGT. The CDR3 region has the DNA TGTGCCAGCAGTGATGGGGAAGGGGGCTATGGCTACACCTTC. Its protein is CASSDGEGGYGYTF.

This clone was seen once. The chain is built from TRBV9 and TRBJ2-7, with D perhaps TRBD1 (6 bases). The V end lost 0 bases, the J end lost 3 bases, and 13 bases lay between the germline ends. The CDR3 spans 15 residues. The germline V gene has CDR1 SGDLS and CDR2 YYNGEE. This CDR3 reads CASSVEDSVLYEQYF. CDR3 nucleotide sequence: TGTGCCAGCAGCGTAGAGGACAGCGTCCTCTACGAGCAGTACTTC.

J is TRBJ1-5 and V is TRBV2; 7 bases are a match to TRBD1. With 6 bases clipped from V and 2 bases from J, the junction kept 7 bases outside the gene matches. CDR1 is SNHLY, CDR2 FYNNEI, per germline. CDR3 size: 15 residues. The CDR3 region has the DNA TGTGCCAGCAGCAAATCTGACAGGGGCAATCAGCCCCAGCATTTT. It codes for CASSKSDRGNQPQHF.

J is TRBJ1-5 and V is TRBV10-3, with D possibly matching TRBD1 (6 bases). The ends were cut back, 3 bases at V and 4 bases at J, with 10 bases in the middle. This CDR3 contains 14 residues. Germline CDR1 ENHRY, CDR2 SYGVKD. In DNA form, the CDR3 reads TGTGCCATCAGTGACCCGGACAGAAATCAGCCCCAGCATTTT. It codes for CAISDPDRNQPQHF.

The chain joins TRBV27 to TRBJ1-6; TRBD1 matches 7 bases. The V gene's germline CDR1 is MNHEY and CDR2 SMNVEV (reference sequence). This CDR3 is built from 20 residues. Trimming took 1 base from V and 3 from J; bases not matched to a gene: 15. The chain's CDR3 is CASSLWGDRGSTHYNSPLHF. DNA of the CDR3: TGTGCCAGCAGTTTATGGGGGGACAGAGGAAGCACTCACTATAATTCACCCCTCCACTTT.

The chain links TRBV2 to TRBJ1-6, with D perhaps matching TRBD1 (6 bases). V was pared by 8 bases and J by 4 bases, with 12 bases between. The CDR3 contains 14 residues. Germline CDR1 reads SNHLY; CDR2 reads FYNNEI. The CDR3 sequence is CASGGGRYNSPLHF. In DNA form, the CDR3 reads TGTGCCAGCGGGGGGGGCAGATATAATTCACCCCTCCACTTT.

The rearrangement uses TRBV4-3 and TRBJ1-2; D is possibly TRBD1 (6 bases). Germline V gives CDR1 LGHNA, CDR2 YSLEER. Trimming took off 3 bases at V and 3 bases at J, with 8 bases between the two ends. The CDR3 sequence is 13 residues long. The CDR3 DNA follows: TGCGCCAGCAGCCACCACAGGGACTATGGCTACACCTTC. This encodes CASSHHRDYGYTF.

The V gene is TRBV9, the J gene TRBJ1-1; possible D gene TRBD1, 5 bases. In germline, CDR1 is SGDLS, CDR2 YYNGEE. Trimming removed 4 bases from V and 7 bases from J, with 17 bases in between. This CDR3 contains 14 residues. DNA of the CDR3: TGTGCCAGCAGCCGGACCGACGGACAACATGAAGCTTTCTTT. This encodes CASSRTDGQHEAFF.

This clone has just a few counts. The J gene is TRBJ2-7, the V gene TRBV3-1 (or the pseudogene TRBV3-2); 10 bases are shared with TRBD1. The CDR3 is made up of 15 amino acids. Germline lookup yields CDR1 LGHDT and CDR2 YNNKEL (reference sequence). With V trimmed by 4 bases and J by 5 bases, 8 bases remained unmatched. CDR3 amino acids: CASSRAGTGDHEQYF. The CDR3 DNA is TGTGCCAGCAGCCGCGCCGGGACAGGGGACCACGAGCAGTACTTC.

The CDR3 is CATSTGYQPQHF. CDR3 nucleotides: TGTGCCACCAGTACAGGGTATCAGCCCCAGCATTTT. The V call is TRBV24-1, the J call TRBJ1-5; D possibly corresponds to TRBD1 (6 bases). Germline V CDR1 and CDR2: KGHDR, SFDVKD. With 6 bases removed from V and 5 bases from J, the gap between germline ends came to 7 bases. CDR3 size: 12 residues.

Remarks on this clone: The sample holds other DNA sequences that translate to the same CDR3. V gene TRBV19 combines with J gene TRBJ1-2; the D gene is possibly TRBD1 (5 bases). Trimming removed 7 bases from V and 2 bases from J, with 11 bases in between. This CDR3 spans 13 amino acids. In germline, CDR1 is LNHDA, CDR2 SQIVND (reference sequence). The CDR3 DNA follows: TGTGCCAGTACCCCAAGGGGAAACTATGGCTACACCTTC. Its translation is CASTPRGNYGYTF.